This T cell receptor beta chain is drawn from a study of blood T cell repertoires in COVID-19. Sequencing used immunoSEQ multiplex PCR; TCRdb keeps in-frame clones, though not all of them. The table shows 30,000 to 40,000 clones, with roughly 70% occurring only once. Enrolled during active infection, Seattle patients were then followed longitudinally. The V segment lost 9 bases and the J segment 2 bases; nucleotides outside the gene matches: 8. CDR3 length equals 14 residues. Germline V gene lookup returns CDR1 MNHEY and CDR2 SVGAGI. The J gene is TRBJ2-7, the V gene TRBV6-5; 9 nucleotides align to TRBD1. The sample taken for sequencing was peripheral blood. The TCR was taken from a man between 65 and 79 years old with COVID-19, enrolled during active disease. The DNA for the CDR3 is TGTGCCAGTGATCCGGGACAGGGAGCCTACGAGCAGTACTTC. Protein sequence: CASDPGQGAYEQYF.